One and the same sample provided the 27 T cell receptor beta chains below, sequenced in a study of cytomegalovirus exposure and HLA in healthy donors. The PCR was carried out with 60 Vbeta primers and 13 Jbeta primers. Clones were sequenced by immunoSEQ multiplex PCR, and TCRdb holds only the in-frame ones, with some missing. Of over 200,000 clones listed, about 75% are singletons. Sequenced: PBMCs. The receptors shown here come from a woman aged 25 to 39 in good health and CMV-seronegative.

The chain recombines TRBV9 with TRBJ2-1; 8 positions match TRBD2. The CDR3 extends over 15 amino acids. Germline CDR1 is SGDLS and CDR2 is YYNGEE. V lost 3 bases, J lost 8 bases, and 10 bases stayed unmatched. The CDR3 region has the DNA TGTGCCAGCAGCGGCTTCAGCGGGAGAGGCGATGAGCAGTTCTTC. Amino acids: CASSGFSGRGDEQFF.

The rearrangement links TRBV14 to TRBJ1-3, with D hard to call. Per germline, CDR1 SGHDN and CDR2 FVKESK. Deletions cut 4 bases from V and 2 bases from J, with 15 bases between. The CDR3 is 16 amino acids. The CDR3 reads CASSLPDGLAGNTIYF. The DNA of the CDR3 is TGTGCCAGCAGCCTCCCGGACGGACTCGCTGGAAACACCATATATTTT.

CDR3 in amino acids: CASSKKGGYGYTF. In DNA form, the CDR3 reads TGTGCCAGCAGCAAAAAAGGGGGCTATGGCTACACCTTC. V and J are TRBV5-5 and TRBJ1-2; the D gene is possibly TRBD1 (6 bases). This CDR3 spans 13 amino acids. The germline V gene has CDR1 SGHKS and CDR2 YYEKEE (reference sequence). The ends were cut back, 4 bases at V and 4 bases at J, with 11 bases in the middle.

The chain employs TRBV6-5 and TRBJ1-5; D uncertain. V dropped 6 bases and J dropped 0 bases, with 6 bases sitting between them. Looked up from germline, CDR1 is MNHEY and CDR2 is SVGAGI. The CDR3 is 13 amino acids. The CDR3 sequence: CASSVYSNQPQHF. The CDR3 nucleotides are TGTGCCAGCAGCGTCTATAGCAATCAGCCCCAGCATTTT.

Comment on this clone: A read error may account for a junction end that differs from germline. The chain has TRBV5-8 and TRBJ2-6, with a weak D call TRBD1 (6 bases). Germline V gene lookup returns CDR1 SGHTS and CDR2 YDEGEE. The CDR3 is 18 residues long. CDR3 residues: CAISFAPDRSSGANVLTF. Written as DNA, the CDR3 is TGTGCCATCAGCTTTGCCCCGGACAGATCCTCTGGGGCCAACGTCCTGACTTTC.

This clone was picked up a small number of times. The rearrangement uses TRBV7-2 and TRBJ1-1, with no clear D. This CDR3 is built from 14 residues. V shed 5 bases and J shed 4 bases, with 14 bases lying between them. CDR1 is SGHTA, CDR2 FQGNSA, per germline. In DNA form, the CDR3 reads TGTGCCAGCAGCCTTTACCTCGGGAGCACTGAAGCTTTCTTT. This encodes CASSLYLGSTEAFF.

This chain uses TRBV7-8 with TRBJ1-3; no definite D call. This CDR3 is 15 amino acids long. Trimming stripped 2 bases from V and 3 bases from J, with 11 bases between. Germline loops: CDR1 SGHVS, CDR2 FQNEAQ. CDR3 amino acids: CASSLKLILGNTIYF. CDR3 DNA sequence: TGTGCCAGCAGCTTAAAGCTAATCCTTGGAAACACCATATATTTT.

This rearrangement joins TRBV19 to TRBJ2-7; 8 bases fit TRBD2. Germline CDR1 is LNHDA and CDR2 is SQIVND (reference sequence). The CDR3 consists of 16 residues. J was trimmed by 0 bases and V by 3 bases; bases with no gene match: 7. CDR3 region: CASSMGQGLVSYEQYF. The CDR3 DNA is TGTGCCAGTAGTATGGGCCAGGGACTAGTCTCCTACGAGCAGTACTTC. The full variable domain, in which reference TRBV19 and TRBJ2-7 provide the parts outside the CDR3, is DGGITQSPKYLFRKEGQNVTLSCEQNLNHDAMYWYRQDPGQGLRLIYYSQIVNDFQKGDIAEGYSVSREKKESFPLTVTSAQKNPTAFYLCASSMGQGLVSYEQYFGPGTRLTVT.

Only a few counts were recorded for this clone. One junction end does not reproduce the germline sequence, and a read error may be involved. In DNA, the CDR3 is TGTGCCAGCAATGGTGACAATGAGCCGTTCTTC. This codes for CASNGDNEPFF. The chain has TRBV6-1 and TRBJ2-1; D uncertain. This CDR3 has 11 amino acids. CDR1 is MNHNS, CDR2 SASEGT, per germline.

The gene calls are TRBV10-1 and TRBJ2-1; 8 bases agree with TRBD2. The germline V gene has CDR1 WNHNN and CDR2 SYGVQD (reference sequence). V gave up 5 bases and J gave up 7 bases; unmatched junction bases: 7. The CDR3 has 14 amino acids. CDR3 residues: CASSLGLARNEQFF. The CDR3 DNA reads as TGCGCCAGCAGTTTAGGACTAGCTCGAAATGAGCAGTTCTTC.

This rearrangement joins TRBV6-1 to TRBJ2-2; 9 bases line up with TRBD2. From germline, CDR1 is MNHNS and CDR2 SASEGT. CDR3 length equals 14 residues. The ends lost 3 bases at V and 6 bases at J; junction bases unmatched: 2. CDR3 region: CASSERLAAGELFF. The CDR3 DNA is TGTGCCAGCAGTGAGCGACTAGCGGCCGGGGAGCTGTTTTTT.

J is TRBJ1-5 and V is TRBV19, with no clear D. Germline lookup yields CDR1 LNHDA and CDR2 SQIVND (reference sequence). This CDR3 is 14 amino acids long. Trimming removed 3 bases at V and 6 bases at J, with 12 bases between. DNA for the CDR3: TGTGCCAGTAGTATGACGCCTAGTGGTCAGCCCCAGCATTTT. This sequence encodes CASSMTPSGQPQHF.

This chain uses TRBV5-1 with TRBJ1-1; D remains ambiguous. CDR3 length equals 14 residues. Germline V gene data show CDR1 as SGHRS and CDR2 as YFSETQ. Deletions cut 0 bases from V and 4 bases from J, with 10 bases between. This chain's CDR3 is CASSLGFEGTEAFF. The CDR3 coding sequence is TGCGCCAGCAGCTTGGGGTTCGAGGGCACTGAAGCTTTCTTT.

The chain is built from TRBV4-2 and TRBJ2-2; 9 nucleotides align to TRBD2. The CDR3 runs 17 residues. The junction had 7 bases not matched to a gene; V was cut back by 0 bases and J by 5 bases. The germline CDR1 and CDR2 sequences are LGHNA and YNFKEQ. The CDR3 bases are TGTGCCAGCAGCCAAGATCTCGGCGGGGGGGGGACCGGGGAGCTGTTTTTT. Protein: CASSQDLGGGGTGELFF.

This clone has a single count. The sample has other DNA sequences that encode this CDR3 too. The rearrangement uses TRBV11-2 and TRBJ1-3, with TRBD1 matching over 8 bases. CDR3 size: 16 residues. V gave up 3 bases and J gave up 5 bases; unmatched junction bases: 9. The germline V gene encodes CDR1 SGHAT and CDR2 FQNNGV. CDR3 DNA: TGTGCCAGCAGCTTGGGGGAGACAGGGGAAAGAAACACCATATATTTT. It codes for CASSLGETGERNTIYF.

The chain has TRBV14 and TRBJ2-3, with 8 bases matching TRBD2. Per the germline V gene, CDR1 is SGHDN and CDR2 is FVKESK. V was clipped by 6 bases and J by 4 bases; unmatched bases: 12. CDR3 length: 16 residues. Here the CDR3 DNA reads TGTGCCAGCAGTCGACGGCGCGGGGGGTTTTCAGATACGCAGTATTTT. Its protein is CASSRRRGGFSDTQYF.

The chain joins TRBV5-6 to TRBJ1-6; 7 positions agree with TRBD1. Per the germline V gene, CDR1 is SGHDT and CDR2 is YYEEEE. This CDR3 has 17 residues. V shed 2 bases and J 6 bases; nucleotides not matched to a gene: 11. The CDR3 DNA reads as TGTGCCAGCAGCTTCACGGGACAGTTAGGACTTAATTCACCCCTCCACTTT. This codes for CASSFTGQLGLNSPLHF.

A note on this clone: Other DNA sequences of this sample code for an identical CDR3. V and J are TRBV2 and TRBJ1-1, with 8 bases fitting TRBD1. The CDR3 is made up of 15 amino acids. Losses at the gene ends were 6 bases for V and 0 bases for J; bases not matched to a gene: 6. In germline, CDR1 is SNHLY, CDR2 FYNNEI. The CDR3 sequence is CASRRGQGLNTEAFF. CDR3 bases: TGTGCCAGCAGGAGAGGACAGGGATTGAACACTGAAGCTTTCTTT.

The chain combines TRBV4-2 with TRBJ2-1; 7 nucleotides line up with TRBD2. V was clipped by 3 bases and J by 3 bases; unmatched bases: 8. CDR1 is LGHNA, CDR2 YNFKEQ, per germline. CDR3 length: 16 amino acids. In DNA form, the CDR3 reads TGTGCCAGCAGCCAGTCAGCGGGACTCCACTACAATGAGCAGTTCTTC. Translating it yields CASSQSAGLHYNEQFF.

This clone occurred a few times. Here the CDR3 reads CASSLRERYEQYF. The CDR3, as DNA: TGTGCCAGCAGCCTACGGGAGAGGTACGAGCAGTACTTC. The chain recombines TRBV5-6 with TRBJ2-7; TRBD2 might be the D (6 bases). The CDR3 is 13 residues long. Germline V gene lookup returns CDR1 SGHDT and CDR2 YYEEEE. The germline V and J ends were trimmed by 4 bases and 4 bases, with 12 bases remaining between them. The full variable domain, in which reference TRBV5-6 and TRBJ2-7 provide the parts outside the CDR3, is DAGVTQSPTHLIKTRGQQVTLRCSPKSGHDTVSWYQQALGQGPQFIFQYYEEEERQRGNFPDRFSGHQFPNYSSELNVNALLLGDSALYLCASSLRERYEQYFGPGTRLTVT.

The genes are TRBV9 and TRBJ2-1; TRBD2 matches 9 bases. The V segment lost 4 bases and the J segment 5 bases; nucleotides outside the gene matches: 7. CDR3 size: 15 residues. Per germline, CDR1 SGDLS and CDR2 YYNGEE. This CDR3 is CASSPRTSADNEQFF. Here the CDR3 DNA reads TGTGCCAGCAGCCCAAGGACTAGCGCGGACAATGAGCAGTTCTTC.

In DNA, the CDR3 is TGTGCCAGTAGCCCCGGGATCAACCCCTCGTACGAGCAGTACTTC. It yields the protein CASSPGINPSYEQYF. The chain employs TRBV19 and TRBJ2-7, with D perhaps matching TRBD2 (5 bases). Per the germline V gene, CDR1 is LNHDA and CDR2 is SQIVND (reference sequence). V was clipped by 6 bases and J by 4 bases, with 19 bases between them. The CDR3 totals 15 residues.

CDR3 nucleotide sequence: TGTGCCAGCAGTGTCGACAAGAACACTGAAGCTTTCTTT. This encodes CASSVDKNTEAFF. The V gene is TRBV2, the J gene TRBJ1-1; no reliable D call. Germline V gene lookup returns CDR1 SNHLY and CDR2 FYNNEI. V was pared by 4 bases and J by 1 base, with 7 bases between. This CDR3 has 13 residues.

CDR3 sequence reads: CSVEDRDSYEQYF. The CDR3 DNA follows: TGCAGCGTGGAGGACAGGGACTCCTACGAGCAGTACTTC. V gene TRBV29-1 combines with J gene TRBJ2-7; 8 nucleotides line up with TRBD1. CDR3 length equals 13 residues. After removal of 6 bases from V and 0 bases from J, the junction contained 4 bases not matched to a gene. CDR1 is SQVTM, CDR2 ANQGSEA, per germline.

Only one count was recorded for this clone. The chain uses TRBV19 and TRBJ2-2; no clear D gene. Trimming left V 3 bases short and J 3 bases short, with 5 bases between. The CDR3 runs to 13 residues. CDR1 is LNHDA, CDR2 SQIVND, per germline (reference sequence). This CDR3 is CASSMYDTGELFF. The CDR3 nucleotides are TGTGCCAGTAGTATGTATGACACCGGGGAGCTGTTTTTT.

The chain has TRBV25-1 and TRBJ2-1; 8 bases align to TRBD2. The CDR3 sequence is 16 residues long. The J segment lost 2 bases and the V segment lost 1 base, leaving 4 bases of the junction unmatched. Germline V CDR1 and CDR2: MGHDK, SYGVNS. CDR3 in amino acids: CASSESLAEPYNEQFF. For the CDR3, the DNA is TGTGCCAGCAGTGAATCACTAGCGGAACCCTACAATGAGCAGTTCTTC.

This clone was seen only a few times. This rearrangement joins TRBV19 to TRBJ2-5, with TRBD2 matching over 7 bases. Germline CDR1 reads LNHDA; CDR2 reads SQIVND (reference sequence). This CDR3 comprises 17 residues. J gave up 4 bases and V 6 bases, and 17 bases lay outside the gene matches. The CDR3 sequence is CASSSVGAGPLGETQYF. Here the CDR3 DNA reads TGTGCCAGTAGCTCGGTGGGAGCGGGGCCCCTGGGAGAGACCCAGTACTTC.